This TCR beta chain originates from a study of CD4 T cells in relation to SARS-CoV-2 and coronaviruses. At the level of the study: PBMCs were cultured with antigen for roughly 10 days before TCR beta sequencing. Negative control cultures got HIV-1 Nef peptides or no peptide.

Before the COVID-19 pandemic, during about 2011-2019, CD4+ T cells were taken from unexposed donors. The cells were cultured for approximately ten days before CD4+ T cells were isolated. As cell numbers allowed, unexposed-donor CD4+ T cells faced SARS-CoV-2 S/N and four cold-coronavirus spikes. To note about this clone: The target antigen is unknown.

Overall study findings and caveats: Monoreactive clones expanded significantly more to SARS-CoV-2 than crossreactive clones did.

Repertoires were generated with immunoSEQ multiplex PCR, while TCRdb's copy carries only in-frame clones and drops some. Here the sample spans about 26,000 clones, 60% to 80% being singletons. This sequence originates from a human donor in good health. Sequenced material: CD4+ T cells from PBMCs, cultured in vitro.

CDR3 region: CASSQDSSTDTQYF. In DNA, the CDR3 is TGCGCCAGCAGCCAAGATTCTAGCACAGATACGCAGTATTTT. The V call is TRBV4-3, the J call TRBJ2-3; D is unresolved. V was pared by 0 bases and J by 0 bases, with 4 bases between. This CDR3 is built from 14 residues. Germline values: CDR1 LGHNA, CDR2 YSLEER.